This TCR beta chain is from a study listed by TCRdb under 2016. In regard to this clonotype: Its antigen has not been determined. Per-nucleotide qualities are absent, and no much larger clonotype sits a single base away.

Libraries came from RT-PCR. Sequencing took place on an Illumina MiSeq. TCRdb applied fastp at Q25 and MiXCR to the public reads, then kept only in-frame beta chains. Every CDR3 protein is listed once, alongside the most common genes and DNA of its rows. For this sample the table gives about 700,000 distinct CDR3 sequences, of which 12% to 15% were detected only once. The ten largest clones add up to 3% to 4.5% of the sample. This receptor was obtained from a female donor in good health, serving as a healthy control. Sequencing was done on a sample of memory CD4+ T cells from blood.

This receptor carries the CDR3 CASSLVGLAGGNNEQFF. The sequence in DNA is TGTGCCAGCAGCTTAGTCGGTTTGGCGGGGGGGAACAATGAGCAGTTCTTC. This chain joins TRBV7-2 to TRBJ2-1, and TRBD2 aligns with 9 junction nucleotides. The CDR3 sequence holds 17 residues, the cysteine and phenylalanine included. Here the CDR3 DNA is all that survives: 51 bases in frame from base 1. Relative to germline, V is missing 1 base and J is missing 5 bases, with 9 bases of the junction outside any gene match. CDR1 and CDR2 were assigned from the germline V gene as SGHTA and FQGNSA.